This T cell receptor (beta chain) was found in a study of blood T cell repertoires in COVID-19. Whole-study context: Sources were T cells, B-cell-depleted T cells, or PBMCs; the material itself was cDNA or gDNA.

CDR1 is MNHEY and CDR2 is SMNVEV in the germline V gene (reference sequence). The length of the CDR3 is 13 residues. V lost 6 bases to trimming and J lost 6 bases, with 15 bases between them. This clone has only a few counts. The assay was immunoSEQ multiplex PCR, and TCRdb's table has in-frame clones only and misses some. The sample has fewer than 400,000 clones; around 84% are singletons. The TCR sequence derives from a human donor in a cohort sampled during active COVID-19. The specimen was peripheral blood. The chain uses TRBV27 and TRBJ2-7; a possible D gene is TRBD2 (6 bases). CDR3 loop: CASRPWGVLEQYF. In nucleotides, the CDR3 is TGTGCCAGCAGACCCTGGGGGGTTCTCGAGCAGTACTTC.